This T cell receptor beta chain was documented in a study of cytomegalovirus exposure and HLA in healthy donors. Study information: Findings of an earlier analysis included around 120 million unique TCR beta sequences from 170 million or so T cells. Study results and limitations: Later analysis found that TCR beta chains associated with HLA were more clonally expanded than other, equally common chains. Cytomegalovirus-associated TCR beta chains were listed, numbering 150 to 200. Researchers reported from a later analysis that most CMV-associated TCR beta chains appeared HLA-restricted.

The V gene's germline CDR1 is SGHTA and CDR2 FQGNSA. The CDR3 contains 14 residues. The V and J ends lost 1 base and 4 bases respectively, with 10 bases between them. Primers: 60 Vbeta forward and 13 Jbeta reverse. Libraries were prepared by immunoSEQ multiplex PCR; TCRdb keeps only in-frame clonotypes and omits some of them. The table lists around 110,000 clones, roughly four fifths of them singletons. Remarks on this clone: No antigen is known for it.

The sequence came from a man aged 50 or older in good health and CMV-seronegative. This chain uses TRBV7-2 with TRBJ2-5; a possible D gene is TRBD1 (6 bases). Sequenced sample: PBMCs. The DNA for the CDR3 is TGTGCCAGCAGCTTAGACAGGGCCACAGAGACCCAGTACTTC. It codes for CASSLDRATETQYF.